This entry describes one T cell receptor beta chain. Trimming took 5 bases from V and 7 from J, leaving 14 bases between them. CDR3 size: 14 residues. The germline CDR1 and CDR2 sequences are SGHVS and FNYEAQ. This record comes from a study of blood T cell repertoires in COVID-19. Profiling relied on immunoSEQ multiplex PCR, and the TCRdb table lists in-frame clones only, not all of them. The table has around 230,000 clones, around 84% seen once. The source is a man aged 35 to 55 who had recovered from COVID-19. The chain carries TRBV7-6 and TRBJ2-2; D is possibly TRBD2 (5 bases). Sequencing was performed on peripheral blood. The CDR3 bases are TGTGCCAGCAGCCCCATCGCGGGTGGCGGGGAGCTGTTTTTT. This encodes CASSPIAGGGELFF.